The clone carrying this T cell receptor beta chain was picked up a small number of times. V lost 1 base to trimming and J lost 4 bases, with 5 bases between them. Germline V gene sequence: CDR1 MNHNS, CDR2 SASEGT. This CDR3 comprises 13 residues. From the RACE reads, TCRdb called clonotypes with MiXCR, one entry per CDR3 protein. The sample has 300,000 to 450,000 distinct CDR3 sequences, more than 4.5% seen once; the top ten hold 2.6%. The data stem from a study of human T cells and chemical hapten exposure. Study-wide background: Epicutaneous patch tests delivered 0.01% DPC to the upper back, with evaluation at 6 days.

Time point in this sample: pre-sensitization, week 0. Indicated treatment: therapeutic diphenylcyclopropenone sensitization with weekly scalp DPC. The specimen was whole blood, collected in connection with sensitization to the hapten diphenylcyclopropenone (DPC). This TCR came from a woman aged 50 to 60 with alopecia areata. Some clones in this sample may be carry-over from other donors' samples. The genes are TRBV6-1 and TRBJ1-5; the D is unclear. CDR3 protein: CASSEGGNQPQHF. The DNA of the CDR3 is TGTGCCAGCAGTGAAGGAGGGAATCAGCCCCAGCATTTT.